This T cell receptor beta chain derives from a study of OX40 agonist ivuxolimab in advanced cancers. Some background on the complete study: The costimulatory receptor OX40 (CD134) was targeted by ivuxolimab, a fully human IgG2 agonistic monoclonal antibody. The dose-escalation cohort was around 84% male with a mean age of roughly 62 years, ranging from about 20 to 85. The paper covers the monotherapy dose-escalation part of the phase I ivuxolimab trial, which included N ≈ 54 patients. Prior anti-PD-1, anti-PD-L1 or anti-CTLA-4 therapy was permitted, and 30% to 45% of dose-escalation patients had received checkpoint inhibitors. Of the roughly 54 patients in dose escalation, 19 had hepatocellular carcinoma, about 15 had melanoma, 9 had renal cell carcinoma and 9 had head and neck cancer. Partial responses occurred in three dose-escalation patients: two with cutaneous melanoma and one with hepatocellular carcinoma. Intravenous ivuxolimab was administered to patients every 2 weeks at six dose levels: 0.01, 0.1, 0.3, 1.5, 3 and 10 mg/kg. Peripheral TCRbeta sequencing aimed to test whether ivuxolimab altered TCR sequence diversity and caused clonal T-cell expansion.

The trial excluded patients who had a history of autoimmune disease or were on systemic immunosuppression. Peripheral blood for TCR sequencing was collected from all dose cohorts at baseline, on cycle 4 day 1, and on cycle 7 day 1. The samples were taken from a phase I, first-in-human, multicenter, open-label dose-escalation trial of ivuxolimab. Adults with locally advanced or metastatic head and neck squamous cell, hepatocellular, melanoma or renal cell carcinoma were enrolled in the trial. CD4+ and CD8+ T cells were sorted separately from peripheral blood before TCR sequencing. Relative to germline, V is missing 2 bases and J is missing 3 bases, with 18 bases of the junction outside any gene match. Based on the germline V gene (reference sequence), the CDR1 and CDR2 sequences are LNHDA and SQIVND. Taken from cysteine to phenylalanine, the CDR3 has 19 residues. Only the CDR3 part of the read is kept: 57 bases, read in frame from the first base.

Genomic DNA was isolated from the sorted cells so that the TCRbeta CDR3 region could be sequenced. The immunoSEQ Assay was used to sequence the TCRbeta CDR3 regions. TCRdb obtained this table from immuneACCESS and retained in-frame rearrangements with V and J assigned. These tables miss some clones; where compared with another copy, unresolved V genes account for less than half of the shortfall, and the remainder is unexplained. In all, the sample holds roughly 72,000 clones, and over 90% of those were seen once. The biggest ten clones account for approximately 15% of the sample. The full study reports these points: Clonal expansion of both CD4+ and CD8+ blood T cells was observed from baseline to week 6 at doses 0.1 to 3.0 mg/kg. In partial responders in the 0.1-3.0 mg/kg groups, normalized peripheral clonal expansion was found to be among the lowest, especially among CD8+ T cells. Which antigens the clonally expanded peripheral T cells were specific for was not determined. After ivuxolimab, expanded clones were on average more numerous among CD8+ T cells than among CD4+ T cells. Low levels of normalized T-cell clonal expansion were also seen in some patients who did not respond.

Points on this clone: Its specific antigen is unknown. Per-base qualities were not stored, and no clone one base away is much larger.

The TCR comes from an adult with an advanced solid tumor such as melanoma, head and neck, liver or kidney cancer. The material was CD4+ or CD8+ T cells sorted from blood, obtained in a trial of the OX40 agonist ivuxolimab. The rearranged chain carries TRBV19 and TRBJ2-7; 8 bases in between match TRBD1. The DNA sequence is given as TGTGCCAGTAGTATACAGGGGGCGGGTAGTACTACATCGGGCTACGAGCAGTACTTC. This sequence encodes CASSIQGAGSTTSGYEQYF.